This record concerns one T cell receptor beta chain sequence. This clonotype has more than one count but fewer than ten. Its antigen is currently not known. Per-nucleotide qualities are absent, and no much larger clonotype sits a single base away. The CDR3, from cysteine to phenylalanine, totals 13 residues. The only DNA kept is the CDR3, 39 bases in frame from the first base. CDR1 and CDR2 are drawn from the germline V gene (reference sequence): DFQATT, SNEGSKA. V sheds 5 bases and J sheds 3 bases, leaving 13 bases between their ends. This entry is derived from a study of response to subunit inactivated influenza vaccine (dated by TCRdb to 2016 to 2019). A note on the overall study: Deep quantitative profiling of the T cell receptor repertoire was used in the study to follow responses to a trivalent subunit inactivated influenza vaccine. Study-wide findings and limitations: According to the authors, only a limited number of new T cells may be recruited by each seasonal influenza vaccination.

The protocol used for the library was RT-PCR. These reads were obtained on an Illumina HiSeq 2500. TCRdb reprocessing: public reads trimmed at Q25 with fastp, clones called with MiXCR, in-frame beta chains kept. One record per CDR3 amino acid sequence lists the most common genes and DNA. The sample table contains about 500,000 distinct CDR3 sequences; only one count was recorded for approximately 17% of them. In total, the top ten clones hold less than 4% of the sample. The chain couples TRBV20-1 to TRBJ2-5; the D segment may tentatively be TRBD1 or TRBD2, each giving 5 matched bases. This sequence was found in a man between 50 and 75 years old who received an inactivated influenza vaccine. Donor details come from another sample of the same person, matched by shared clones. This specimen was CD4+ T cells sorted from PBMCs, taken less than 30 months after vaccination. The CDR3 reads CSADTLGEETQYF. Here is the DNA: TGCAGTGCTGACACCCTGGGGGAAGAGACCCAGTACTTC.